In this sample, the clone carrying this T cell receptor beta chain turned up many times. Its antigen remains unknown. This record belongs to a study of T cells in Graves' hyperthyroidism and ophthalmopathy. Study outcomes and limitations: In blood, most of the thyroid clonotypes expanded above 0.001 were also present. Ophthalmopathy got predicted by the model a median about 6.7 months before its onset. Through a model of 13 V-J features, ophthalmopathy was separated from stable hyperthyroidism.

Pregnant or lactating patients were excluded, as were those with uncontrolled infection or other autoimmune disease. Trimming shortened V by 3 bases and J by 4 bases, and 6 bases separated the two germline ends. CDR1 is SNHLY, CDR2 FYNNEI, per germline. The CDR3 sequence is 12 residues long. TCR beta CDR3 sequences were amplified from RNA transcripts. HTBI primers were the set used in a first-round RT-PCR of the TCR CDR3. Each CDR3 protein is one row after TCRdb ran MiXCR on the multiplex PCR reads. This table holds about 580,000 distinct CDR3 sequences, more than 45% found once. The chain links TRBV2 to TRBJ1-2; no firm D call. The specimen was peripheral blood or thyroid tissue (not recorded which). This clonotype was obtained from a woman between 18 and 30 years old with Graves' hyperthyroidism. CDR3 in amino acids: CASSEAIYGYTF. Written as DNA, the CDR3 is TGTGCCAGCAGTGAGGCCATCTATGGCTACACCTTC.